The 19 T cell receptor beta chains in this list originate from one sample, sequenced in a study of blood T cell repertoires in COVID-19 (dated by TCRdb to the early 2020s). To prepare the library, the immunoSEQ multiplex PCR assay was applied. Held by TCRdb, this immuneACCESS table contains in-frame sequences only and omits some clones. Under half of the omission traces to an unresolved V gene where checked; the cause of the rest is unknown. The sample table lists more than 110,000 clones, just under 90% of them with a count of one. The ten largest clones represent about 11% of the sample. Sequencing was performed on peripheral blood. The receptors come from a woman of 80 years or more with acute or convalescent COVID-19.

The chain employs TRBV11-2 and TRBJ1-2, with no clear D. Germline loops: CDR1 SGHAT, CDR2 FQNNGV. The CDR3 consists of 13 residues. V was pared by 1 base and J by 7 bases, with 10 bases between. CDR3 DNA sequence: TGTGCCAGCAGCTTAGCCCGGGGTGCTGGCTACACCTTC. It translates to CASSLARGAGYTF.

In this sample, this clone turned up once. The V gene is TRBV12-3 or TRBV12-4, the J gene TRBJ2-7, with D unresolved. V was shortened by 6 bases and J by 0 bases, with 6 bases between the two germline ends. The CDR3 extends over 12 amino acids. As DNA, the CDR3 is TGTGCCAGCAGCAAACTCTCCTACGAGCAGTACTTC. Protein: CASSKLSYEQYF.

The chain links TRBV3-1 (or the pseudogene TRBV3-2) to TRBJ1-1, with a possible D match to TRBD1 (5 bases). Germline lookup yields CDR1 LGHDT and CDR2 YNNKEL (reference sequence). The CDR3 length is 14 residues. Trimming took 5 bases from V and 0 from J, leaving 10 bases between them. The CDR3 nucleotides are TGTGCCAGCAGCTTACGACAGTTGAACACTGAAGCTTTCTTT. Translation: CASSLRQLNTEAFF.

The chain joins TRBV3-1 (or the pseudogene TRBV3-2) to TRBJ2-5; weak D call: TRBD2 (5 bases). Trimming shortened V by 6 bases and J by 2 bases, and 10 bases separated the two germline ends. The CDR3 is 13 residues long. The germline CDR1 and CDR2 sequences are LGHDT and YNNKEL (reference sequence). The CDR3 DNA sequence: TGTGCCAGCAGACCCCCGGGACAAGAGACCCAGTACTTC. Protein product: CASRPPGQETQYF.

The chain carries TRBV16 and TRBJ1-5; D might be TRBD1 (6 bases). V lost 8 bases and J 5 bases, leaving 13 bases between the germline ends. CDR1 KGHSY and CDR2 FQNENV come from the germline V gene. The CDR3 length is 13 residues. The CDR3 coding sequence is TGTGCCAGCTCTACGGACAGACATCAGCCCCAGCATTTT. Encoded protein: CASSTDRHQPQHF.

This clone appeared once. The chain recombines TRBV12-3 or TRBV12-4 with TRBJ1-5; the D is unclear. The CDR3 is made up of 13 amino acids. V was trimmed by 6 bases and J by 0 bases, leaving 6 bases between them. As DNA, the CDR3 is TGTGCCAGCAGGAGTAATAGCAATCAGCCCCAGCATTTT. Protein product: CASRSNSNQPQHF.

This chain links TRBV5-8 with TRBJ1-4; possible D gene TRBD1, 5 bases. V gave up 0 bases and J gave up 4 bases, with 7 bases separating them. The CDR3 runs to 14 residues. The germline V gene has CDR1 SGHTS and CDR2 YDEGEE. As DNA, the CDR3 is TGTGCCAGCAGCTTGGGACAGATTAATGAAAAACTGTTTTTT. Its translation is CASSLGQINEKLFF.

The CDR3 DNA follows: TGTGCCAGCAGGCGGACAGTGAACACTGAAGCTTTCTTT. The encoded protein is CASRRTVNTEAFF. The rearrangement links TRBV6-5 to TRBJ1-1, with D maybe TRBD1 (6 bases). The CDR3 totals 13 residues. The V gene's germline CDR1 is MNHEY and CDR2 SVGAGI. V was pared by 6 bases and J by 0 bases, with 8 bases between.

The chain combines TRBV6-2 or TRBV6-3 with TRBJ2-2; TRBD1 aligns across 7 bases. V shed 4 bases, J shed 5 bases, and the junction held 10 bases outside the gene matches. The CDR3 extends over 16 amino acids. From germline, CDR1 is MNHEY and CDR2 SVGEGT. Here the CDR3 reads CASSLRDSRRTGELFF. The CDR3 nucleotides are TGTGCCAGCAGTTTACGGGACAGCCGTAGGACCGGGGAGCTGTTTTTT.

V and J are TRBV5-1 and TRBJ1-1; the match to TRBD1 covers 7 bases. Germline values: CDR1 SGHRS, CDR2 YFSETQ. The CDR3 loop spans 16 amino acids. The junction had 11 bases not matched to a gene; V was cut back by 2 bases and J by 4 bases. The chain's CDR3 is CASSLMGQHSGTEAFF. DNA for the CDR3: TGCGCCAGCAGCTTAATGGGACAGCATAGTGGCACTGAAGCTTTCTTT.

The J gene is TRBJ2-2, the V gene TRBV10-3, with 7 nucleotides matching TRBD2. Germline V gene lookup returns CDR1 ENHRY and CDR2 SYGVKD. Trimming cost V 6 bases and J 3 bases; bases outside gene matches: 4. This CDR3 is built from 14 residues. CDR3 loop: CAIRALADTGELFF. The CDR3 nucleotides are TGTGCCATCAGGGCCCTAGCGGACACCGGGGAGCTGTTTTTT.

The chain joins TRBV15 to TRBJ2-1, with 12 bases that match TRBD2. CDR3 length equals 18 residues. V was clipped by 0 bases and J by 2 bases; unmatched bases: 5. CDR1 LNHNV and CDR2 YYDKDF come from the germline V gene (reference sequence). The CDR3 here is CATSREPGLAGTYNEQFF. CDR3 coding DNA: TGTGCCACCAGCAGAGAGCCCGGACTAGCGGGGACCTACAATGAGCAGTTCTTC.

This chain links TRBV2 with TRBJ1-5, with TRBD1 identical over 8 bases. The CDR3 is made up of 15 amino acids. Germline CDR1 reads SNHLY; CDR2 reads FYNNEI. V lost 6 bases, J lost 6 bases, and 10 bases stayed unmatched. CDR3 DNA sequence: TGTGCCAGCAGCTCAGACAGGGGTAACAGTCAGCCCCAGCATTTT. This translates into CASSSDRGNSQPQHF.

The V gene is TRBV20-1, the J gene TRBJ1-1; perhaps TRBD1 as D (6 bases). CDR3 length: 13 residues. Germline assignment: CDR1 DFQATT and CDR2 SNEGSKA (reference sequence). Trimming removed 3 bases from V and 3 bases from J, with 11 bases in between. The CDR3 nucleotides are TGCAGTGCTAGTTCCGGGACATACACTGAAGCTTTCTTT. This translates into CSASSGTYTEAFF.

In this sample, this clone turned up once. The V call is TRBV4-1, the J call TRBJ1-1; 8 bases agree with TRBD1. The CDR3 is 16 amino acids. Looked up from germline, CDR1 is MGHRA and CDR2 is YSYEKL. The V gene end was trimmed by 3 bases and the J gene end by 4 bases; junction bases not matched to a gene: 10. The CDR3 nucleotides are TGCGCCAGCAGCCAGAGACAGGGGTATCGAAGCACTGAAGCTTTCTTT. Translation: CASSQRQGYRSTEAFF.

This sequence joins TRBV5-1 and TRBJ2-1, with 8 bases aligning to TRBD2. J was trimmed by 3 bases and V by 2 bases; bases with no gene match: 4. The germline CDR1 and CDR2 sequences are SGHRS and YFSETQ. The CDR3 is 15 amino acids. CDR3 sequence (DNA): TGCGCCAGCAGCTTAGCCGGGACTAGCTACAATGAGCAGTTCTTC. Amino acids: CASSLAGTSYNEQFF. The whole variable domain, remainder taken from reference TRBV5-1 and TRBJ2-1, is KAGVTQTPRYLIKTRGQQVTLSCSPISGHRSVSWYQQTPGQGLQFLFEYFSETQRNKGNFPGRFSGRQFSNSRSEMNVSTLELGDSALYLCASSLAGTSYNEQFFGPGTRLTVL.

This clone has only one observation. The chain recombines TRBV6-2 or TRBV6-3 with TRBJ1-1, with D perhaps matching TRBD1 (6 bases). This CDR3 contains 16 residues. V was trimmed by 5 bases and J by 5 bases, leaving 21 bases between them. In germline, CDR1 is MNHEY, CDR2 SVGEGT. The CDR3 nucleotides are TGTGCCAGCAGTCTGTCCCCACAGGGCTTTGTGACTGAAGCTTTCTTT. It specifies CASSLSPQGFVTEAFF.

V gene TRBV5-6 combines with J gene TRBJ2-7; 7 bases are shared with TRBD1. The CDR3 contains 14 residues. The V segment lost 1 base and the J segment 7 bases; nucleotides outside the gene matches: 8. The germline gives CDR1 SGHDT, CDR2 YYEEEE. The CDR3 here is CASSLTGQKGEQYF. The CDR3 coding sequence is TGTGCCAGCAGCTTGACGGGACAGAAGGGGGAGCAGTACTTC.

The chain combines TRBV30 with TRBJ1-1; TRBD1 might be the D (6 bases). V shed 5 bases and J shed 6 bases, with 22 bases lying between them. The CDR3 spans 15 residues. Germline values: CDR1 GTSNPN, CDR2 SVGIG (reference sequence). CDR3 protein: CAWSGVVFSTPEAFF. In DNA, the CDR3 is TGTGCCTGGTCAGGGGTCGTATTTTCTACTCCTGAAGCTTTCTTT.